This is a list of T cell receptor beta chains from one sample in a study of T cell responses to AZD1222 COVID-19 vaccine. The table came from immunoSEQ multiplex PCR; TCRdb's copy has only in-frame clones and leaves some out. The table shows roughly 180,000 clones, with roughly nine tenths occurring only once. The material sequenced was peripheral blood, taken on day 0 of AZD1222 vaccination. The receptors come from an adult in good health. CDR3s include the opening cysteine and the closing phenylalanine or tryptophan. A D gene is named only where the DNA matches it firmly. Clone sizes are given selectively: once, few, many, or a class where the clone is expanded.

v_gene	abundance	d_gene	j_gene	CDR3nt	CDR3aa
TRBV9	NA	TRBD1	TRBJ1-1	TGTGCCAGCAGCGTCCAGGGGGTTGATGAAGCTTTCTTT	CASSVQGVDEAFF
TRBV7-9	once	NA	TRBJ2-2	TGTGCCAGTCTAACACCCACCGGGGAGCTGTTTTTT	CASLTPTGELFF
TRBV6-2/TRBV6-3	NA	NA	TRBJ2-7	TGTGCCAGCAGTTACAGAACCTACGAGCAGTACTTC	CASSYRTYEQYF
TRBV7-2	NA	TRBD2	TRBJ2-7	TGTGCCAGCACTAGCGGGGTCGCGAGGAACGAGCAGTACTTC	CASTSGVARNEQYF
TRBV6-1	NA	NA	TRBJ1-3	TGTGTCAGCAGTGAAGTTCGTGGGAGCTCTGGAAACACCATATATTTT	CVSSEVRGSSGNTIYF
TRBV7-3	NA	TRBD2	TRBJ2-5	TGTGCCAGCAGCCGAGCGGGAGAGGGGGAGACCCAGTACTTC	CASSRAGEGETQYF
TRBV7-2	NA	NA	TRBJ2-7	TGTGCCAGCAGTAACCTAGGTCGGGGTCCGACTTACGAGCAGTACTTC	CASSNLGRGPTYEQYF
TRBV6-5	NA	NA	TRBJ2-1	TGTGCCAGCAGTCCCTATGACCCGGGTGGCAATGAGCAGTTCTTC	CASSPYDPGGNEQFF
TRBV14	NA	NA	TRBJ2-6	TGTGCCAGCAGCCGGAGCCCTGGGGCCAACGTCCTGACTTTC	CASSRSPGANVLTF
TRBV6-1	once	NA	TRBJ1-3	TGTGCCAGCAGTGAACTCCGTCGAACTGGAAACACCATATATTTT	CASSELRRTGNTIYF
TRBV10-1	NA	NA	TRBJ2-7	TGCGCCAGCAGTGAGATGGCAGGGTACCACTACGAGCAGTACTTC	CASSEMAGYHYEQYF
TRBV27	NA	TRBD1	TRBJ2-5	TGTGCCAGCAGTTTATCCCCCCCTCGGACAGGGCGGGGAGAGACCCAGTACTTC	CASSLSPPRTGRGETQYF
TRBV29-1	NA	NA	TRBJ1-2	TGCAGCGGATGGGACGGTAATGGCTACACCTTC	CSGWDGNGYTF
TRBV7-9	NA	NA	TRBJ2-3	TGTGCCAGCAGCTTTCAAGATACGCAGTATTTT	CASSFQDTQYF
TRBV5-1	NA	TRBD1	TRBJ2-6	TGCGCCAGCAGCTTGTCCAGACAGGGGGCGACCTCTGGGGCCAACGTCCTGACTTTC	CASSLSRQGATSGANVLTF
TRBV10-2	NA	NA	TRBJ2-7	TGCGCCAGCAAAGCCGAAGGTAGCGGAATCTACGAGCAGTACTTC	CASKAEGSGIYEQYF
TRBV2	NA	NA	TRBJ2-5	TGTGCCAGCAGTGAGGGGACATTCCGGGAGACCCAGTACTTC	CASSEGTFRETQYF
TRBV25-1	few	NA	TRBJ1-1	TGTGCCAGCAGTGATAGAGGGGCCCCTAGGGCTTTCTTT	CASSDRGAPRAFF
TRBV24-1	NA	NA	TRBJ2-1	TGTGCCACCAGTGAAAACCACCAGGGCGGGACGGCCGGGGGAAATGAGCAGTTCTTC	CATSENHQGGTAGGNEQFF
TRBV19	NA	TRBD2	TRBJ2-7	TGTGCCAGTAGTATGACTAGCGGAGAGTACGAGCAGTACTTC	CASSMTSGEYEQYF
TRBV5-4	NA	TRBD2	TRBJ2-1	TGTGCCAGCAGCCGCCCTCGGGGACTAGCGGGGACAAATGAGCAGTTCTTC	CASSRPRGLAGTNEQFF
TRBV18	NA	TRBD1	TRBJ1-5	TGTGCCAGCTCACCAAACAGGGGGAATCAGCCCCAGCATTTT	CASSPNRGNQPQHF
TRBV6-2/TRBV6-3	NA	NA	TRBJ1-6	TGTGCCAGCAGTCTCAGGACTAATTCACCCCTCCACTTT	CASSLRTNSPLHF
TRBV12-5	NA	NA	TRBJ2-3	TGTGCTAGTGGTCAGACACATACTACAGATACGCAGTATTTT	CASGQTHTTDTQYF
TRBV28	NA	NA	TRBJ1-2	TGTGCCAGCAGCCCCGCCCAGAGGGCCTATGGCTACACCTTC	CASSPAQRAYGYTF
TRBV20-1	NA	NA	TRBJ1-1	TGCAGTGCCGGAGGGGACACTGAAGCTTTCTTT	CSAGGDTEAFF
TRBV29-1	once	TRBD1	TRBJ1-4	TGCAGCGTTGCCACAGGGGGGGAAAAACTGTTTTTT	CSVATGGEKLFF
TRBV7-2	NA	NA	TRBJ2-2	TGTGCCAGCAGCTTAACGAAGAACACCGGGGAGCTGTTTTTT	CASSLTKNTGELFF
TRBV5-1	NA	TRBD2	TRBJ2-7	TGCGCCAGCAGCTTCGCGGGAGGGAACTACGAGCAGTACTTC	CASSFAGGNYEQYF
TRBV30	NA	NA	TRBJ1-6	TGTGCCTGGAGTGGGACTGGTTCACCCCTCCACTTT	CAWSGTGSPLHF
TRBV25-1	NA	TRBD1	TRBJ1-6	TGTGCCAGCGCGGGACAGGGGTTGAATAATTCACCCCTCCACTTT	CASAGQGLNNSPLHF
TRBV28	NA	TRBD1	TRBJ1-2	TGTGCCAGCAGGACCAGGGGGGCGGCCTCATGGGGCTACACCTTC	CASRTRGAASWGYTF
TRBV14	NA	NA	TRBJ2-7	TGTGCCAGCAGCCAACCAGGGGGGTACGAGCAGTACTTC	CASSQPGGYEQYF
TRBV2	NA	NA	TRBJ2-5	TGTGCCAGCCGGGACATCCACCAAGAGACCCAGTACTTC	CASRDIHQETQYF
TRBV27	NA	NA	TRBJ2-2	TGTGCCAGCAGTTTATGGGTAAACACCGGGGAGCTGTTTTTT	CASSLWVNTGELFF
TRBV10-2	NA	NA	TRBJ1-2	TGCGCCAGCACTCCTGCGGGGACATCCAACTATGGCTACACCTTC	CASTPAGTSNYGYTF
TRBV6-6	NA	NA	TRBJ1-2	TGTGCCAGCAGTCCAGGACAGCGGTATGGCTACACCTTC	CASSPGQRYGYTF
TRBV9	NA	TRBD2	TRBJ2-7	TGTGCCAGCAGCGGTAAACTAGCGGGAGGGGGCGAGCAGTACTTC	CASSGKLAGGGEQYF
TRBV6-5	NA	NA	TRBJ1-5	TGTGCCAGCAGAAGGTTACAGAATCAGCCCCAGCATTTT	CASRRLQNQPQHF
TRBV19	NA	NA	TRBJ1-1	TGTGCCAGTAGTATAACTTTCGGACAGAACACTGAAGCTTTCTTT	CASSITFGQNTEAFF
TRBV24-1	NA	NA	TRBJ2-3	TGTGCCACCAGTGATTATAAGGCAGGGAGCACAGATACGCAGTATTTT	CATSDYKAGSTDTQYF
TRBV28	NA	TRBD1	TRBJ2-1	TGTGCCAGCAGTCCCCGGACAGGGATAATTCGTGAGCAGTTCTTC	CASSPRTGIIREQFF
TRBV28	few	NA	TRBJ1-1	TGTGCCAGCATATTGACAGCGAACACTGAAGCTTTCTTT	CASILTANTEAFF
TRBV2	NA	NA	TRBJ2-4	TGTGCCAGCAGCACGATCGGGGGCACAAACATTCAGTACTTC	CASSTIGGTNIQYF
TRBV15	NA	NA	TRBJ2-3	TGTGCCACCAGCAGGGCCTTGACTGGCACGCAGTATTTT	CATSRALTGTQYF
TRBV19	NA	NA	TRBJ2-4	TGTGCCAGTAGTACAGGGATCAAAAACATTCAGTACTTC	CASSTGIKNIQYF
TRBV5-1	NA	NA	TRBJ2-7	TGCGCCAGCAGCTTGGATGAGGGGACTTACTACGAGCAGTACTTC	CASSLDEGTYYEQYF
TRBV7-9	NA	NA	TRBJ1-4	TGTGCCAGCAGCTTAGCGGAGGGGGTGAGGGAAAAACTGTTTTTT	CASSLAEGVREKLFF
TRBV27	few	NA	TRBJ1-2	TGTGCCAGCCGACAACCAGGGGCCTATGGCTACACCTTC	CASRQPGAYGYTF
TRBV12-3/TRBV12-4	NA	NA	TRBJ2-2	TGTGCCAGCAGTTCCCAAATGAGCGGCGGGCGGTTTTTT	CASSSQMSGGRFF
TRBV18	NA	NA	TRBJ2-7	TGTGCCAGCTCACCAGACCGACACTACGAGCAGTACTTC	CASSPDRHYEQYF
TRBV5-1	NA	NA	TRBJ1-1	TGCGCCAGCCACCTCCCAGGGGTGGGGAACACTGAAGCTTTCTTT	CASHLPGVGNTEAFF
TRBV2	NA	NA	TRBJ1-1	TGTGCCAGTTCCGGACAGAGAAACACTGAAGCTTTCTTT	CASSGQRNTEAFF
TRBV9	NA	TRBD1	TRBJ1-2	TGTGCCAGCAGCCCCGACAGGGGAAGTTATGGCTACACCTTC	CASSPDRGSYGYTF
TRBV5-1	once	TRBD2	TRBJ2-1	TGCGCCAGCAACCAACTACTAGCGGGAGTCAATGAGCAGTTCTTC	CASNQLLAGVNEQFF